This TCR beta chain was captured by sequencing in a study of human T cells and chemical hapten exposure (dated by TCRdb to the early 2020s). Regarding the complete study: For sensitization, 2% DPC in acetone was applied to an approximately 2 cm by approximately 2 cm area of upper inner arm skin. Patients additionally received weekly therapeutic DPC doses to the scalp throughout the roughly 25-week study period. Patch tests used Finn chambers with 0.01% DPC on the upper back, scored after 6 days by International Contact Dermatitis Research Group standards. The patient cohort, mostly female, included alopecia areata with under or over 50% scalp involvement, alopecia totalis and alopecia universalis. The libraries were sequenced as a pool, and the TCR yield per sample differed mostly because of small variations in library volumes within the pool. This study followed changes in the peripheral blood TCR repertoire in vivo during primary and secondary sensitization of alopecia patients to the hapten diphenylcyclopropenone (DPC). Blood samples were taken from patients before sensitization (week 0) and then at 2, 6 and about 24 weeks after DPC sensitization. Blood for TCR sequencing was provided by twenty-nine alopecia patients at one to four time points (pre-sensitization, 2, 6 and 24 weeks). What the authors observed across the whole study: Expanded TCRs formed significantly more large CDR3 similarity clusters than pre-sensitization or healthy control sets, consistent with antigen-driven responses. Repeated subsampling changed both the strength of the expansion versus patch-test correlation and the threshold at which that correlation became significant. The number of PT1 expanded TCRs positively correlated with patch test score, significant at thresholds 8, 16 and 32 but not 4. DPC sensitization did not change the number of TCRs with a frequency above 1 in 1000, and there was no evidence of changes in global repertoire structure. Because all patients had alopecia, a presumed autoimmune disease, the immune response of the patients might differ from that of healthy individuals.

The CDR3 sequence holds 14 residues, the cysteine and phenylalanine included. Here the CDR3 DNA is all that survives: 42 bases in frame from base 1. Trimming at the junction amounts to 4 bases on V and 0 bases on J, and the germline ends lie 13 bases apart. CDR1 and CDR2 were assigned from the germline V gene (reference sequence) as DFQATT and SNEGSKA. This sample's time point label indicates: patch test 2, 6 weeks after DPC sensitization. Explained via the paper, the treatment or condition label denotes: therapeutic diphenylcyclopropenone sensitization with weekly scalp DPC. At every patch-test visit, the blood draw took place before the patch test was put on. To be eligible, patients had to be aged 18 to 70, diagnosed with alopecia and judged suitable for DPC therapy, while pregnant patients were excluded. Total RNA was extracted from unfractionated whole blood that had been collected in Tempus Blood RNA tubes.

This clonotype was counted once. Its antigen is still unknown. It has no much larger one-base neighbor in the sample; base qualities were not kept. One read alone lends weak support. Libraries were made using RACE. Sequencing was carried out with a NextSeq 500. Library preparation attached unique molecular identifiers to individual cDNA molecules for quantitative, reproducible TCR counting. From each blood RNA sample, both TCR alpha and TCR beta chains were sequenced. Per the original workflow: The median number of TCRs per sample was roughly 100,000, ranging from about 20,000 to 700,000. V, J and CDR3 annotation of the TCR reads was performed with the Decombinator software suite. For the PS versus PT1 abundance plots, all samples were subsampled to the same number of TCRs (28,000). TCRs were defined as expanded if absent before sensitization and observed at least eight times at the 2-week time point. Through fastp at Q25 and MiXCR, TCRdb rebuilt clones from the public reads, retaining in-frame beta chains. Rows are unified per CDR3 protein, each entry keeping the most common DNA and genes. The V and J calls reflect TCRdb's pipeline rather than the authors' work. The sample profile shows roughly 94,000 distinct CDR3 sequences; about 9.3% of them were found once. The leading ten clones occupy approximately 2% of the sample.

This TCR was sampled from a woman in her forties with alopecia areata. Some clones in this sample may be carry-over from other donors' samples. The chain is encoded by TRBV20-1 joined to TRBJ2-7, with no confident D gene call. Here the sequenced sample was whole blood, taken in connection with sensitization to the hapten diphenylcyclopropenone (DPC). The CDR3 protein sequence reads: CSAMGSQSSYEQYF. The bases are TGCAGTGCTATGGGCAGTCAGAGCTCCTACGAGCAGTACTTC.